This TCR beta chain was identified in a study of early T cells in non-severe SARS-CoV-2 infection (dated by TCRdb to the early 2020s). For the study in its entirety: Bulk RNA from unsorted whole blood was used for TCR sequencing, so alpha and beta chains could not be paired.

CDR1 is given as SGHTA and CDR2 as FQGNSA, both from the germline V gene. Taken from cysteine to phenylalanine, the CDR3 has 14 residues. Only CDR3 DNA is held: 42 bases, read in frame from base 1. V and J lose 5 bases and 0 bases, and a span of 9 bases separates them. Ten or more counts support this clonotype. The antigen it binds to is not known. No quality values exist for individual bases; no much larger clone is one base distant. Receptor amplification or capture employed 5' RACE. Sequencing used a NextSeq 500. The TCR library protocol attached unique molecular identifiers to individual cDNA molecules to correct for sequencing error and PCR bias. Sequencing covered both TCR alpha and beta chains, and within each sample the abundances of alpha and beta sequences were tightly co-correlated. The paper's data handling went like this. V gene, J gene and CDR3 annotation of TCR sequences was performed with Decombinator V4. Expanded TCRs were defined as changing significantly between any two time points under a Poisson model with p below 0.0001. Abundances of TCRs were expressed as counts per million after normalisation to the total number of TCRs sequenced in each sample. MAIT TCRs were defined by TRAV1-2 paired with TRAJ12, TRAJ20 or TRAJ33, and iNKT TCRs by TRAV10 paired with TRAJ18. A search of VDJdb, accessed on 1 November 2021, was run for TCRs annotated to CMV, EBV and SARS-CoV-2, with TCRs annotated for multiple antigens excluded. Clones were called with MiXCR by TCRdb after fastp trimmed the public reads at Q25, and only in-frame beta chains were retained. CDR3 protein duplicates are merged, each entry listing the most common genes and DNA. These V and J calls originate from TCRdb's pipeline instead of the authors' own analysis. In this sample the table shows around 68,000 distinct CDR3 sequences, around 6.5% of which occur a single time. About 3.4% of the sample comes from the top ten.

Set within a cohort of healthcare workers in London, UK, this nested case-control study involved weekly PCR testing of nasopharyngeal swabs along with blood sampling. Healthcare workers were recruited during the week of the UK lockdown, between 23 and 31 March 2020, and followed weekly for up to about 15 weeks. What the authors observed across the whole study: VDJdb matching was skewed toward anti-spike CD8 responses and likely underestimated virus-specific expansions by missing private and CD4 specificities.

The TCR sequence derives from an adult who was a healthcare worker with PCR-confirmed SARS-CoV-2 infection or an uninfected control (not recorded which). Rearrangement joined TRBV7-2 to TRBJ2-3; no confident D gene assignment can be made. Source: whole blood, taken at baseline. The nucleotides read TGTGCCAGCAGCCTATGGGCTAGCACAGATACGCAGTATTTT. This is translated as CASSLWASTDTQYF. The variable domain in full, with residues beyond the CDR3 obtained from the reference TRBV7-2 and TRBJ2-3 genes, is GAGVSQSPSNKVTEKGKDVELRCDPISGHTALYWYRQSLGQGLEFLIYFQGNSAPDKSGLPSDRFSAERTGGSVSTLTIQRTQQEDSAVYLCASSLWASTDTQYFGPGTRLTVL.